This T cell receptor beta chain was recorded in a study of OX40 agonist ivuxolimab in advanced cancers. Across the whole study: Antecedent anti-PD-1, anti-PD-L1 or anti-CTLA-4 therapy was permissible, with over 35% having received some.

Per the germline V gene, CDR1 is SNHLY and CDR2 is FYNNEI. The CDR3 extends over 18 amino acids. V was clipped by 2 bases and J by 4 bases, with 21 bases between them. Sequencing was performed with immunoSEQ multiplex PCR; in TCRdb, only in-frame clones are kept and a portion is missing. The data hold about 20,000 clones, with roughly 90% observed a single time. The chain uses TRBV2 and TRBJ1-5; D unclear. The TCR sequence derives from an adult with an advanced solid tumor such as melanoma, head and neck, liver or kidney cancer. Material: CD4+ or CD8+ T cells sorted from blood, obtained in a trial of the OX40 agonist ivuxolimab. CDR3 nucleotides: TGTGCCAGCAGTGAACCTTATTACGGGCAGGCTGAAAATCAGCCCCAGCATTTT. It yields the protein CASSEPYYGQAENQPQHF.